The 28 T cell receptor beta chains listed next were all sequenced from one sample in a study of T-cell reconstitution after alpha-beta-depleted transplantation in children. Unique molecular identifiers were incorporated into the prepared TCRbeta library. TCRdb recomputed calls from the PCR reads with MiXCR, one row per CDR3 protein. The sample shows 600,000 to 700,000 distinct CDR3 sequences, about 12% of them seen only once. The starting material was PBMCs, obtained before TCRalphabeta/CD19-depleted stem cell transplant. Source of these receptors: a girl between 2 and 10 years old with congenital amegakaryocytic thrombocytopenia, due to receive a stem cell transplant.

This clonotype turned up a few times. The rearrangement joins TRBV12-3 or TRBV12-4 to TRBJ2-5, with D perhaps matching TRBD2 (5 bases). The CDR3 has 12 residues. V gave up 8 bases and J gave up 5 bases, with 12 bases separating them. The chain's CDR3 is CASERLSETQYF. In DNA, the CDR3 is TGTGCCAGCGAGCGGCTATCCGAGACCCAGTACTTC.

This clonotype was counted only a few times. V gene TRBV20-1 combines with J gene TRBJ2-7; D perhaps matches TRBD2 (6 bases). This CDR3 contains 15 residues. Germline V CDR1 and CDR2: DFQATT, SNEGSKA (reference sequence). Trimming removed 0 bases from V and 1 base from J, with 13 bases in between. Here the CDR3 reads CSARDGSSGSYEQYF. For the CDR3, the DNA is TGCAGTGCTAGAGATGGGAGTAGCGGATCCTACGAGCAGTACTTC.

This rearrangement joins TRBV10-3 to TRBJ1-1, with no clear D. Germline V gene data show CDR1 as ENHRY and CDR2 as SYGVKD. V was shortened by 2 bases and J by 8 bases, with 9 bases between the two germline ends. The CDR3 is 12 residues long. DNA for the CDR3: TGTGCCATCAGTGAGCCGGCGGCAGAAGCTTTCTTT. Protein product: CAISEPAAEAFF.

This clonotype occurred many times. The chain combines TRBV12-3 or TRBV12-4 with TRBJ2-7; unclear D gene. The V gene lost 3 bases and the J gene lost 7 bases, with 19 bases spanning the gap. This CDR3 is built from 15 residues. The CDR3 region has the DNA TGTGCCAGCAGTTTGGTCCAGGCCGGATACGTGGAGCAGTACTTC. This translates into CASSLVQAGYVEQYF.

Ten or more counts support this clonotype. The chain recombines TRBV20-1 with TRBJ1-1, with 8 bases aligning to TRBD1. This CDR3 region has 12 residues. Per the germline V gene, CDR1 is DFQATT and CDR2 is SNEGSKA (reference sequence). V dropped 6 bases and J dropped 6; count of bases not matched to a gene: 6. CDR3 bases: TGCAGTGCGAGGACAGGGTTCGCTGAAGCTTTCTTT. The encoded protein is CSARTGFAEAFF.

This clonotype was recorded a few times. This sequence joins TRBV25-1 and TRBJ2-7; weak D call: TRBD2 (6 bases). The CDR3 sequence is 12 residues long. CDR1 and CDR2 (germline): MGHDK, SYGVNS. V lost 10 bases, J lost 2 bases, and 12 bases lay in between. CDR3 sequence reads: CANSGGTYEQYF. CDR3 nucleotide sequence: TGTGCCAACAGCGGCGGGACCTACGAGCAGTACTTC.

This clonotype was observed many times. V usage is TRBV4-1 and J usage is TRBJ1-6; 11 positions agree with TRBD1. J lost 9 bases, V lost 4 bases, and 2 bases had no gene match. Germline V lookup: CDR1 MGHRA, CDR2 YSYEKL. The CDR3 has 14 amino acids. CDR3: CASSRGTGGSPLHF. The CDR3 nucleotides read TGCGCCAGCAGCCGAGGGACAGGGGGTTCACCCCTCCACTTT.

The sample holds many counts of this clonotype. J is TRBJ2-3 and V is TRBV5-1; 9 bases agree with TRBD1. Germline V lookup: CDR1 SGHRS, CDR2 YFSETQ. V shed 5 bases and J 2 bases; nucleotides not matched to a gene: 9. The CDR3 is 16 amino acids. This chain's CDR3 is CASRAGTGSYTDTQYF. The CDR3 nucleotides read TGCGCCAGCAGGGCCGGGACAGGGTCATACACAGATACGCAGTATTTT.

The rearrangement joins TRBV5-1 to TRBJ2-7; D may be TRBD1 (5 bases). The CDR3 runs 13 residues. Germline-derived CDR1 and CDR2 are SGHRS and YFSETQ. The V gene lost 2 bases and the J gene lost 5 bases, with 11 bases spanning the gap. The DNA of the CDR3 is TGCGCCAGCAGCTTCGCAGGGTCCGACGAGCAGTACTTC. This sequence encodes CASSFAGSDEQYF.

CDR3 amino acids: CASSPRQGRLAEAFF. As DNA, the CDR3 is TGTGCCAGCAGCCCCCGACAGGGCCGTTTGGCTGAAGCTTTCTTT. V and J are TRBV3-1 and TRBJ1-1; 7 positions match TRBD1. This CDR3 spans 15 amino acids. The V gene end was trimmed by 4 bases and the J gene end by 6 bases; junction bases not matched to a gene: 11. CDR1 is LGHDT and CDR2 is YNNKEL in the germline V gene (reference sequence).

This clonotype was found many times. The chain links TRBV7-9 to TRBJ1-5; unclear D gene. CDR3 size: 12 residues. The germline V and J ends were trimmed by 8 bases and 9 bases, with 14 bases remaining between them. CDR1 is SEHNR and CDR2 is FQNEAQ in the germline V gene (reference sequence). CDR3 coding DNA: TGTGCCAGCTCCGAGGGAGGGTGGCCCCAGCATTTT. Protein sequence: CASSEGGWPQHF.

This clonotype was seen many times. J is TRBJ2-3 and V is TRBV20-1, with TRBD1 matching over 7 bases. Germline loops: CDR1 DFQATT, CDR2 SNEGSKA (reference sequence). Losses at the gene ends were 3 bases for V and 4 bases for J; bases not matched to a gene: 13. CDR3 size: 16 residues. DNA for the CDR3: TGCAGTGCTAGCCCCTTAGGGGGCGCCGCGGCAGATACGCAGTATTTT. As protein: CSASPLGGAAADTQYF.

This clonotype was observed a few times. The rearrangement joins TRBV5-5 to TRBJ2-4; D tentatively fits TRBD1 or TRBD2 (6 bases each). CDR3 length: 15 amino acids. V gave up 2 bases and J gave up 9 bases, with 18 bases separating them. The germline CDR1 and CDR2 sequences are SGHKS and YYEKEE (reference sequence). CDR3 DNA sequence: TGTGCCAGCAGCTTAAGCCCCGGGGGCGGAGGCATTCAGTACTTC. The encoded protein is CASSLSPGGGGIQYF.

This clonotype was counted only a few times. The rearrangement joins TRBV11-2 to TRBJ2-7, with 7 bases fitting TRBD2. V was pared by 5 bases and J by 3 bases, with 10 bases of the junction left unmatched. The CDR3 spans 15 residues. Germline lookup yields CDR1 SGHAT and CDR2 FQNNGV. The CDR3 bases are TGTGCCAGCAGCACCGGTACGGGGACTATCTACGAGCAGTACTTC. Translated: CASSTGTGTIYEQYF.

Regarding this clonotype: A junction boundary mismatches the germline segment, possibly from a read error. The V gene is TRBV5-5, the J gene TRBJ1-5; TRBD1 agrees at 7 bases. The CDR3 contains 14 residues. Germline values: CDR1 SGHKS, CDR2 YYEKEE (reference sequence). The chain's CDR3 is CPTRQGYSNQPQLF. The CDR3, as DNA: TGTCCCACCAGACAGGGCTATAGCAATCAGCCCCAGCTTTTT.

This clonotype was counted many times. CDR3 bases: TGTGCCAGCAGCTTCAGAGCGGGAAGGGATACCTACGAGCAGTACTTC. It specifies CASSFRAGRDTYEQYF. The rearrangement joins TRBV5-5 to TRBJ2-7, with 7 bases that match TRBD2. CDR1 SGHKS and CDR2 YYEKEE come from the germline V gene (reference sequence). This CDR3 is 16 amino acids long. The V gene end was trimmed by 2 bases and the J gene end by 2 bases; junction bases not matched to a gene: 10.

The chain carries TRBV7-2 and TRBJ2-3, with TRBD2 matching over 9 bases. CDR1 is SGHTA, CDR2 FQGNSA, per germline. There are 14 residues in the CDR3. Germline trimming cut 3 bases from V and 6 bases from J; bases unmatched to any gene: 4. The CDR3 coding sequence is TGTGCCAGCAGCTTTGAGCGGGAGGATGATACGCAGTATTTT. This translates into CASSFEREDDTQYF.

The sample holds a few counts of this clonotype. The V gene is TRBV28, the J gene TRBJ1-4; 7 bases fit TRBD1. The V gene end was trimmed by 5 bases and the J gene end by 5 bases; junction bases not matched to a gene: 5. The CDR3 is 14 residues long. Germline assignment: CDR1 MDHEN and CDR2 SYDVKM. Here the CDR3 DNA reads TGTGCCAGCAGTCGACAGGGCGAGAATGAAAAACTGTTTTTT. Its protein product is CASSRQGENEKLFF.

This clonotype turned up a few times. The chain links TRBV2 to TRBJ2-3; 7 positions match TRBD2. V trimming: 5 bases; J trimming: 4 bases; junction bases outside the gene matches: 15. Germline CDR1 SNHLY, CDR2 FYNNEI. The length of the CDR3 is 17 residues. The CDR3 protein is CASSPPLAGADADTQYF. CDR3 nucleotides: TGTGCCAGCAGTCCCCCCCTTGCGGGAGCCGATGCAGATACGCAGTATTTT.

Many counts were recorded for this clonotype. V is TRBV9 and J is TRBJ2-7; possible D gene TRBD2, 6 bases. The CDR3 length is 14 residues. V lost 4 bases, J lost 0 bases, and 11 bases lay in between. From germline, CDR1 is SGDLS and CDR2 YYNGEE. CDR3 in DNA: TGTGCCAGCAGCATTGGGGGGAGCTCCTACGAGCAGTACTTC. Protein product: CASSIGGSSYEQYF. The full variable domain, with the rest looked up from reference TRBV9 and TRBJ2-7, is DSGVTQTPKHLITATGQRVTLRCSPRSGDLSVYWYQQSLDQGLQFLIQYYNGEERAKGNILERFSAQQFPDLHSELNLSSLELGDSALYFCASSIGGSSYEQYFGPGTRLTVT.

V gene TRBV30 combines with J gene TRBJ2-1; the D call may be TRBD1 or TRBD2 (5 bases each). Germline V gives CDR1 GTSNPN, CDR2 SVGIG (reference sequence). V dropped 0 bases and J dropped 7 bases, with 13 bases sitting between them. This CDR3 region has 14 residues. CDR3 loop: CAWSVLSRENEQFF. CDR3 nucleotides: TGTGCCTGGAGTGTACTCTCCAGGGAGAATGAGCAGTTCTTC.

The table lists this clonotype with many counts. This sequence joins TRBV13 and TRBJ2-5; TRBD2 matches 9 bases. Germline loops: CDR1 PRHDT, CDR2 FYEKMQ (reference sequence). V was clipped by 7 bases and J by 2 bases; unmatched bases: 8. The CDR3 is made up of 15 amino acids. CDR3 residues: CASTLLTSGQETQYF. In DNA, the CDR3 is TGTGCCAGCACCCTTCTGACTAGCGGACAAGAGACCCAGTACTTC.

The rearrangement uses TRBV5-1 and TRBJ2-1, with a possible D match to TRBD2 (5 bases). The CDR3 totals 16 residues. V was pared by 7 bases and J by 0 bases, with 17 bases between. The germline V gene has CDR1 SGHRS and CDR2 YFSETQ. The CDR3 region has the DNA TGCGCCAGCTCACCCCGGAGCGGTTTCTCCTACAATGAGCAGTTCTTC. The encoded protein is CASSPRSGFSYNEQFF.

This clonotype was seen just once. It may be a read error: a sequence one base away is much more abundant. The V gene is TRBV20-1, the J gene TRBJ2-3; D possibly corresponds to TRBD2 (5 bases). Trimming removed 6 bases from V and 3 bases from J, with 16 bases in between. This CDR3 comprises 14 residues. Per germline, CDR1 DFQATT and CDR2 SNEGSKA (reference sequence). CDR3 amino acids: CSASILTGTDTQYF. The CDR3 DNA follows: TGCAGTGCCTCCATACTAACGGGGACAGATACGCAGTATTTT.

The chain carries TRBV5-1 and TRBJ1-5; weak D call: TRBD1 (6 bases). V lost 5 bases, J lost 9 bases, and 12 bases lay in between. Germline V CDR1 and CDR2: SGHRS, YFSETQ. The CDR3 consists of 12 residues. CDR3 residues: CASRFEQGPQHF. The CDR3 DNA follows: TGCGCCAGCAGATTCGAACAGGGGCCCCAGCATTTT.

V and J are TRBV11-2 and TRBJ2-7; D might be TRBD2 (6 bases). The V end lost 5 bases, the J end lost 3 bases, and 26 bases lay between the germline ends. The CDR3 length is 18 residues. The germline gives CDR1 SGHAT, CDR2 FQNNGV. The CDR3 DNA reads as TGTGCCAGCAGCAACACACAAGGGAAACCGGGAGCGGGCTACGAGCAGTACTTC. Amino acid sequence: CASSNTQGKPGAGYEQYF.

This clonotype was seen only a few times. J is TRBJ2-3 and V is TRBV6-1; either TRBD1 or TRBD2 may supply D (6 bases each). Germline CDR1 reads MNHNS; CDR2 reads SASEGT. The CDR3 spans 14 residues. V lost 6 bases and J 5 bases, leaving 15 bases between the germline ends. DNA for the CDR3: TGTGCCAGCAGGAAGGGGGGAGCCGAAGATACGCAGTATTTT. Protein product: CASRKGGAEDTQYF.

This clonotype occurred many times. V gene TRBV29-1 combines with J gene TRBJ2-1; D gene ambiguous. Germline V gene lookup returns CDR1 SQVTM and CDR2 ANQGSEA. CDR3 length: 14 residues. With 2 bases removed from V and 6 bases from J, the gap between germline ends came to 14 bases. Written as DNA, the CDR3 is TGCAGCGTTGAAAGTCATGGTATCCTCAATGAGCAGTTCTTC. It encodes CSVESHGILNEQFF.